The 16 T cell receptor beta chains presented below share a single source sample, sequenced in a study of blood T cell repertoires in COVID-19. Clones were read by immunoSEQ multiplex PCR, and TCRdb kept only the in-frame ones, dropping some. This table has about 380,000 clones, approximately 88% appearing once. The sequenced sample was peripheral blood. These receptors were collected from a man between 40 and 49 years old with acute or convalescent COVID-19.

The chain employs TRBV7-3 and TRBJ2-5, with TRBD1 as a possible D gene (5 bases). The length of the CDR3 is 14 residues. V gave up 5 bases and J gave up 4 bases, with 14 bases separating them. CDR1 and CDR2 (germline): SGHTA, FQGTGA. The CDR3 is CASSREGDAETQYF. The CDR3, as DNA: TGTGCCAGCAGCAGAGAAGGGGATGCAGAGACCCAGTACTTC.

The chain links TRBV7-3 to TRBJ1-2; TRBD1 matches 7 bases. CDR1 and CDR2 (germline): SGHTA, FQGTGA. The trim removed 5 bases at V and 5 bases at J, leaving 5 bases unmatched. The CDR3 is 13 amino acids. Written as DNA, the CDR3 is TGTGCCAGCAGCGCCGCCAGGGGGTATGGCTACACCTTC. Translating gives CASSAARGYGYTF.

V gene TRBV7-3 combines with J gene TRBJ2-3; 9 bases agree with TRBD2. V trimming: 5 bases; J trimming: 6 bases; junction bases outside the gene matches: 6. Germline V gene lookup returns CDR1 SGHTA and CDR2 FQGTGA. CDR3 length equals 14 residues. CDR3 sequence (DNA): TGTGCCAGCAGCCCTGGGGCGGGAGGGGATACGCAGTATTTT. Amino acids: CASSPGAGGDTQYF. Variable domain in full (rest from reference TRBV7-3 and TRBJ2-3): GAGVSQTPSNKVTEKGKYVELRCDPISGHTALYWYRQSLGQGPEFLIYFQGTGAADDSGLPNDRFFAVRPEGSVSTLKIQRTERGDSAVYLCASSPGAGGDTQYFGPGTRLTVL.

This chain uses TRBV6-5 with TRBJ2-7, with 7 bases fitting TRBD2. Per germline, CDR1 MNHEY and CDR2 SVGAGI. This CDR3 contains 14 residues. Trimming took 4 bases from V and 1 from J; bases not matched to a gene: 4. The CDR3 loop is CASSSGGVSYEQYF. DNA for the CDR3: TGTGCCAGCAGTTCTGGGGGGGTATCCTACGAGCAGTACTTC.

CDR3 bases: TGTGCCAGCAGTTTAGCGGGAGGGCCTAACGGGGAGCTGTTTTTT. Its translation is CASSLAGGPNGELFF. The chain carries TRBV27 and TRBJ2-2, with 9 bases identical to TRBD2. V gave up 2 bases and J gave up 7 bases; unmatched junction bases: 5. Germline CDR1 MNHEY, CDR2 SMNVEV (reference sequence). CDR3 length: 15 amino acids.

The chain couples TRBV27 to TRBJ2-7; TRBD2 matches at 7 bases. V was pared by 0 bases and J by 4 bases, with 6 bases of the junction left unmatched. Germline CDR1 reads MNHEY; CDR2 reads SMNVEV (reference sequence). CDR3 length: 15 residues. The CDR3 bases are TGTGCCAGCAGTTTATCGGGCGGGAGAAGGTACGAGCAGTACTTC. Its protein is CASSLSGGRRYEQYF.

The chain recombines TRBV9 with TRBJ2-3; possibly TRBD2 for D (5 bases). V was pared by 0 bases and J by 4 bases, with 12 bases between. The CDR3 has 15 amino acids. CDR1 SGDLS and CDR2 YYNGEE come from the germline V gene. The CDR3 coding sequence is TGTGCCAGCAGCGTAGATGGGCGGGTGGCAGATACGCAGTATTTT. It translates to CASSVDGRVADTQYF.

The genes are TRBV28 and TRBJ2-3; 9 positions agree with TRBD1. Germline CDR1 reads MDHEN; CDR2 reads SYDVKM. This CDR3 comprises 15 residues. After removal of 6 bases from V and 2 bases from J, the junction contained 6 bases not matched to a gene. The CDR3 DNA reads TGTGCCAGCAGACGGACAGGGGACCTCACAGATACGCAGTATTTT. Its protein product is CASRRTGDLTDTQYF.

The chain carries TRBV12-3 or TRBV12-4 and TRBJ1-2; possible D gene TRBD1, 5 bases. V was trimmed by 10 bases and J by 4 bases, leaving 16 bases between them. The CDR3 sequence is 13 residues long. CDR3 in amino acids: CATKTEPRYGYTF. As DNA, the CDR3 is TGTGCCACCAAGACAGAGCCCCGCTATGGCTACACCTTC.

This clone was seen just once. The chain recombines TRBV19 with TRBJ1-5; perhaps TRBD1 as D (6 bases). Germline values: CDR1 LNHDA, CDR2 SQIVND (reference sequence). CDR3 length equals 15 residues. The V and J ends lost 3 bases and 1 base respectively, with 10 bases between them. The CDR3 reads CASSMGQPSNQPQHF. The CDR3 bases are TGTGCCAGTAGTATGGGACAACCCAGCAATCAGCCCCAGCATTTT.

This sequence joins TRBV19 and TRBJ1-4; 7 nucleotides match TRBD1. After removal of 7 bases from V and 7 bases from J, the junction contained 18 bases not matched to a gene. Germline CDR1 LNHDA, CDR2 SQIVND (reference sequence). This CDR3 contains 17 residues. In DNA, the CDR3 is TGTGCCAGTACATCGGACAGGCCGAGAACCCGGTTTGAAAAACTGTTTTTT. This translates into CASTSDRPRTRFEKLFF.

The J gene is TRBJ2-2, the V gene TRBV9; weak D call: TRBD2 (6 bases). Deletions cut 4 bases from V and 7 bases from J, with 14 bases between. The CDR3 has 14 amino acids. Germline-derived CDR1 and CDR2 are SGDLS and YYNGEE. Here the CDR3 DNA reads TGTGCCAGCAGCCCTCGGGGAGGCATCGGGGAGCTGTTTTTT. Translation gives CASSPRGGIGELFF. Full variable domain (missing parts from reference TRBV9 and TRBJ2-2): DSGVTQTPKHLITATGQRVTLRCSPRSGDLSVYWYQQSLDQGLQFLIQYYNGEERAKGNILERFSAQQFPDLHSELNLSSLELGDSALYFCASSPRGGIGELFFGEGSRLTVL.

V gene TRBV9 combines with J gene TRBJ2-7, with 12 bases aligning to TRBD2. CDR1 and CDR2 (germline): SGDLS, YYNGEE. The CDR3 contains 15 residues. With V trimmed by 4 bases and J by 5 bases, 7 bases remained unmatched. The CDR3 sequence is CASSPRLAGVNEQYF. The CDR3 region has the DNA TGTGCCAGCAGCCCCCGACTAGCGGGAGTGAACGAGCAGTACTTC.

The V call is TRBV28, the J call TRBJ1-4; 7 bases line up with TRBD1. Germline V gives CDR1 MDHEN, CDR2 SYDVKM. The CDR3 is made up of 15 amino acids. J was trimmed by 0 bases and V by 5 bases; bases with no gene match: 3. The CDR3 loop is CASSRQGSTNEKLFF. In DNA, the CDR3 is TGTGCCAGCAGTAGACAGGGATCAACTAATGAAAAACTGTTTTTT.

This chain uses TRBV2 with TRBJ2-2; TRBD2 matches 8 bases. This CDR3 has 16 amino acids. J gave up 4 bases and V 7 bases, and 11 bases lay outside the gene matches. Germline lookup yields CDR1 SNHLY and CDR2 FYNNEI. The CDR3 protein is CASTDKREHVTGELFF. CDR3 bases: TGTGCCAGCACCGACAAGCGGGAGCACGTCACCGGGGAGCTGTTTTTT.

Only a few counts were recorded for this clone. This CDR3 is CASSFNWARQETQYF. CDR3 bases: TGTGCCAGCAGCTTTAACTGGGCACGCCAAGAGACCCAGTACTTC. J is TRBJ2-5 and V is TRBV11-2; no clear D gene. V was shortened by 3 bases and J by 1 base, with 12 bases between the two germline ends. This CDR3 is 15 amino acids long. Germline CDR1 and CDR2: SGHAT and FQNNGV.